The 27 T cell receptor beta chains given below trace back to one sample, sequenced in a study of brain T cells in children with intractable seizures. The method was immunoSEQ multiplex PCR; TCRdb's version includes in-frame clones alone and lacks a portion of them. The sample has tens of thousands of clones; roughly 95% are singletons. The specimen was peripheral blood, collected at surgery. Receptor source: a boy under two years old with focal cortical dysplasia and intractable seizures.

This rearrangement joins TRBV11-2 to TRBJ2-2; 7 bases fit TRBD1. This CDR3 has 15 amino acids. Unmatched junction bases numbered 3, after V lost 5 bases and J lost 0 bases. CDR1 is SGHAT and CDR2 is FQNNGV in the germline V gene. CDR3 protein: CASSPTGPNTGELFF. Written as DNA, the CDR3 is TGTGCCAGCAGCCCGACAGGGCCGAACACCGGGGAGCTGTTTTTT.

This clone was seen just once. The DNA of the CDR3 is TGTGCCAGTCACACACCCGTCAGGGACAGGGCCAATCAGCCCCAGCATTTT. This gives the protein CASHTPVRDRANQPQHF. This chain connects TRBV19 to TRBJ1-5; 9 positions agree with TRBD1. CDR3 length: 17 amino acids. In germline, CDR1 is LNHDA, CDR2 SQIVND (reference sequence). The V segment lost 8 bases and the J segment 3 bases; nucleotides outside the gene matches: 14.

The chain joins TRBV5-1 to TRBJ2-1; D is unresolved. In germline, CDR1 is SGHRS, CDR2 YFSETQ. The CDR3 is made up of 19 amino acids. Trimming took 0 bases from V and 0 from J, leaving 19 bases between them. CDR3 residues: CASSLDQTRNPRSYNEQFF. The CDR3 DNA follows: TGCGCCAGCAGCTTGGACCAGACCAGGAATCCTCGCTCCTACAATGAGCAGTTCTTC. The full variable domain, its missing parts supplied by reference TRBV5-1 and TRBJ2-1, is KAGVTQTPRYLIKTRGQQVTLSCSPISGHRSVSWYQQTPGQGLQFLFEYFSETQRNKGNFPGRFSGRQFSNSRSEMNVSTLELGDSALYLCASSLDQTRNPRSYNEQFFGPGTRLTVL.

This rearrangement joins TRBV5-1 to TRBJ2-7, with D possibly being TRBD2 (5 bases). The CDR3 length is 18 residues. Germline V lookup: CDR1 SGHRS, CDR2 YFSETQ. Trimming stripped 4 bases from V and 4 bases from J, with 27 bases between. The DNA for the CDR3 is TGCGCCAGCAGCCTTACGATGTCGACAACCATCACGGGGTACGAGCAGTACTTC. It yields the protein CASSLTMSTTITGYEQYF.

The J gene is TRBJ1-4, the V gene TRBV15; D is perhaps TRBD1 (5 bases). V dropped 0 bases and J dropped 5 bases, with 13 bases sitting between them. Per the germline V gene, CDR1 is LNHNV and CDR2 is YYDKDF (reference sequence). CDR3 length: 16 residues. The CDR3 DNA is TGTGCCACCAGCAGAGATTCCCGCCAGGGCAATGAAAAACTGTTTTTT. Translation: CATSRDSRQGNEKLFF.

This rearrangement joins TRBV24-1 to TRBJ1-2; TRBD1 agrees at 7 bases. The V gene end was trimmed by 12 bases and the J gene end by 2 bases; junction bases not matched to a gene: 8. This CDR3 spans 13 amino acids. Germline values: CDR1 KGHDR, CDR2 SFDVKD. CDR3 in amino acids: CAGGQRKNYGYTF. CDR3 nucleotide sequence: TGTGCCGGGGGACAGCGCAAAAACTATGGCTACACCTTC.

The CDR3 DNA sequence: TGTGCCAGCAGTCGAGTACCCGGGGAGCTGTTTTTT. Protein product: CASSRVPGELFF. V gene TRBV6-2 or TRBV6-3 combines with J gene TRBJ2-2, with no clear D. Germline CDR1 and CDR2: MNHEY and SVGEGT. The V gene lost 5 bases and the J gene lost 6 bases, with 7 bases spanning the gap. The CDR3 length is 12 residues.

The chain links TRBV12-3 or TRBV12-4 to TRBJ2-3; D is unresolved. The CDR3 totals 12 residues. Trimming took 6 bases from V and 0 from J, leaving 4 bases between them. CDR3 sequence: CASRTSTDTQYF. The CDR3 coding sequence is TGTGCCAGCAGGACTAGCACAGATACGCAGTATTTT.

As concerns this clone: This sample also contains other DNA sequences that code for the same CDR3. CDR3 bases: TGTGCCAGCAGTTTGGCAGGAATCGGTGAGGCTTTCTTT. Translating gives CASSLAGIGEAFF. The chain has TRBV28 and TRBJ1-1; no reliable D call. CDR1 MDHEN and CDR2 SYDVKM come from the germline V gene. The CDR3 covers 13 residues. V lost 3 bases, J lost 11 bases, and 16 bases lay in between.

The chain carries TRBV28 and TRBJ1-5, with D possibly matching TRBD1 (6 bases). The V and J ends lost 8 bases and 0 bases respectively, with 14 bases between them. Germline V gene sequence: CDR1 MDHEN, CDR2 SYDVKM. This CDR3 has 15 residues. CDR3 DNA sequence: TGTGCCAGCCGGGACAAAGATTATAGCAATCAGCCCCAGCATTTT. Residues: CASRDKDYSNQPQHF.

This chain's CDR3 is CASSLGPLTRMNTEAFF. As DNA, the CDR3 is TGTGCCAGCAGCTTAGGGCCCCTCACGAGAATGAACACTGAAGCTTTCTTT. V is TRBV7-9 and J is TRBJ1-1; D is ambiguous. V lost 1 base and J lost 0, with 15 bases in between. This CDR3 is 17 amino acids long. Germline assignment: CDR1 SEHNR and CDR2 FQNEAQ (reference sequence).

This chain joins TRBV14 and TRBJ1-6, with 7 bases matching TRBD1. The trim removed 4 bases at V and 4 bases at J, leaving 1 base unmatched. The V gene's germline CDR1 is SGHDN and CDR2 FVKESK. The CDR3 is 14 residues long. The CDR3 here is CASSPTGYNSPLHF. The DNA of the CDR3 is TGTGCCAGCAGCCCGACAGGGTATAATTCACCCCTCCACTTT. Using reference TRBV14 and TRBJ1-6 for the parts outside the CDR3, the full variable domain is EAGVTQFPSHSVIEKGQTVTLRCDPISGHDNLYWYRRVMGKEIKFLLHFVKESKQDESGMPNNRFLAERTGGTYSTLKVQPAELEDSGVYFCASSPTGYNSPLHFGNGTRLTVT.

This clone was detected only once. The genes are TRBV15 and TRBJ2-2, with no clear D. The CDR3 covers 15 residues. Trimming shortened V by 3 bases and J by 3 bases, and 11 bases separated the two germline ends. The germline V gene encodes CDR1 LNHNV and CDR2 YYDKDF (reference sequence). CDR3 amino acids: CATSRVVGDTGELFF. CDR3 coding DNA: TGTGCCACCAGCAGGGTGGTGGGCGACACCGGGGAGCTGTTTTTT.

This chain uses TRBV19 with TRBJ2-5; the D is unclear. Trimming cost V 3 bases and J 4 bases, with 6 bases left between them. Per the germline V gene, CDR1 is LNHDA and CDR2 is SQIVND (reference sequence). The CDR3 spans 12 residues. CDR3 sequence reads: CASSIPGETQYF. Written as DNA, the CDR3 is TGTGCCAGTAGTATCCCGGGAGAGACCCAGTACTTC.

V gene TRBV5-4 combines with J gene TRBJ1-6; the D gene is possibly TRBD1 (6 bases). The CDR3 runs 15 residues. CDR1 and CDR2 (germline): SGHNT, YYREEE (reference sequence). V was trimmed by 2 bases and J by 10 bases, leaving 16 bases between them. CDR3: CASSFWGARGSPLHF. Here the CDR3 DNA reads TGTGCCAGCAGCTTCTGGGGGGCGCGAGGATCACCCCTCCACTTT. The full variable domain, its missing parts supplied by reference TRBV5-4 and TRBJ1-6, is ETGVTQSPTHLIKTRGQQVTLRCSSQSGHNTVSWYQQALGQGPQFIFQYYREEENGRGNFPPRFSGLQFPNYSSELNVNALELDDSALYLCASSFWGARGSPLHFGNGTRLTVT.

In its sample, this clone was seen a few times. V is TRBV4-1 and J is TRBJ1-5, with TRBD1 as a possible D gene (5 bases). Between the trimmed V and J ends, which lost 1 base and 2 bases, there was a span of 6 bases. Germline lookup yields CDR1 MGHRA and CDR2 YSYEKL. This CDR3 is 14 amino acids long. CDR3 in amino acids: CASSQVQGNQPQHF. The CDR3, as DNA: TGCGCCAGCAGCCAAGTACAGGGCAATCAGCCCCAGCATTTT.

This chain uses TRBV4-1 with TRBJ1-1; D unresolved. The CDR3 spans 16 residues. Germline V gene lookup returns CDR1 MGHRA and CDR2 YSYEKL. V was pared by 0 bases and J by 4 bases, with 15 bases between. The CDR3, as DNA: TGCGCCAGCAGCCAAGATTTGGCACGGAGGAGCACTGAAGCTTTCTTT. Translating it yields CASSQDLARRSTEAFF.

The chain has TRBV10-3 and TRBJ1-5, with 9 bases aligning to TRBD1. The CDR3 totals 17 residues. CDR1 is ENHRY, CDR2 SYGVKD, per germline. The ends lost 0 bases at V and 4 bases at J; junction bases unmatched: 7. CDR3 amino acids: CAISESGGQGRNQPQHF. The CDR3 DNA follows: TGTGCCATCAGTGAGTCGGGGGGACAGGGTCGGAATCAGCCCCAGCATTTT.

This rearrangement joins TRBV5-1 to TRBJ2-7; perhaps TRBD1 as D (5 bases). The V end was cut by 3 bases, the J end by 2 bases, with 12 bases between. The germline CDR1 and CDR2 sequences are SGHRS and YFSETQ. The CDR3 loop spans 14 amino acids. CDR3 coding DNA: TGCGCCAGCAGCTCACGGACAAAAACCTACGAGCAGTACTTC. This encodes CASSSRTKTYEQYF.

V usage is TRBV25-1 and J usage is TRBJ2-2; the match to TRBD2 covers 12 bases. Unmatched junction bases numbered 11, after V lost 4 bases and J lost 5 bases. CDR1 and CDR2 (germline): MGHDK, SYGVNS. CDR3 size: 18 residues. The CDR3 region has the DNA TGTGCCAGCAGTGCTTACGGACTAGCGGGATTTGAAACCGGGGAGCTGTTTTTT. Protein: CASSAYGLAGFETGELFF.

The J gene is TRBJ1-4, the V gene TRBV7-2, with D unresolved. CDR3 length: 15 amino acids. With 1 base removed from V and 2 bases from J, the gap between germline ends came to 8 bases. Germline-derived CDR1 and CDR2 are SGHTA and FQGNSA. Here the CDR3 DNA reads TGTGCCAGCAGCTTAGTATCGGGGACTAATGAAAAACTGTTTTTT. This translates into CASSLVSGTNEKLFF. Drawing the rest from reference TRBV7-2 and TRBJ1-4, the complete variable domain is GAGVSQSPSNKVTEKGKDVELRCDPISGHTALYWYRQSLGQGLEFLIYFQGNSAPDKSGLPSDRFSAERTGGSVSTLTIQRTQQEDSAVYLCASSLVSGTNEKLFFGSGTQLSVL.

This chain uses TRBV7-8 with TRBJ1-2; the D is unclear. The CDR3 consists of 15 residues. CDR1 and CDR2 from the germline V gene are SGHVS and FQNEAQ. V lost 2 bases, J lost 2 bases, and 12 bases lay in between. The CDR3 reads CASSLSGGRNYGYTF. In DNA form, the CDR3 reads TGTGCCAGCAGCTTATCGGGCGGACGGAACTATGGCTACACCTTC.

This chain links TRBV5-6 with TRBJ1-3; no clear D gene. Trimming removed 3 bases from V and 1 base from J, with 8 bases in between. Per the germline V gene, CDR1 is SGHDT and CDR2 is YYEEEE. CDR3 length equals 14 residues. The CDR3 region is CASSSLGSGNTIYF. CDR3 DNA: TGTGCCAGCAGCTCACTAGGATCTGGAAACACCATATATTTT.

The genes are TRBV4-1 and TRBJ2-7; D may be TRBD1 (6 bases). Germline V lookup: CDR1 MGHRA, CDR2 YSYEKL. The V end was cut by 1 base, the J end by 0 bases, with 16 bases between. This CDR3 is built from 17 residues. The CDR3 DNA is TGCGCCAGCAGCCAAGGGAGGACAGTCCGGGTCTCCTACGAGCAGTACTTC. This gives the protein CASSQGRTVRVSYEQYF.

The V gene is TRBV19, the J gene TRBJ1-2; a possible D gene is TRBD1 (5 bases). The CDR3 runs to 13 residues. CDR1 LNHDA and CDR2 SQIVND come from the germline V gene (reference sequence). V was cut by 7 bases and J by 4 bases, with 13 bases left in between. Written as DNA, the CDR3 is TGTGCCAGTAATCGGGGCGCGGGCTATGGCTACACCTTC. Protein sequence: CASNRGAGYGYTF.

This clone was observed once. The chain uses TRBV27 and TRBJ2-3; perhaps TRBD2 as D (5 bases). This CDR3 has 15 residues. V lost 4 bases to trimming and J lost 2 bases, with 13 bases between them. From germline, CDR1 is MNHEY and CDR2 SMNVEV (reference sequence). CDR3 DNA sequence: TGTGCCAGCAGTTCCCTAGCACGGGTCACAGATACGCAGTATTTT. Translated, it gives CASSSLARVTDTQYF.

The CDR3 sequence: CASSPREAVEVAFF. The DNA for the CDR3 is TGTGCCAGCAGCCCGAGGGAGGCAGTGGAGGTAGCTTTCTTT. The chain has TRBV7-2 and TRBJ1-1; D unclear. The length of the CDR3 is 14 residues. Germline assignment: CDR1 SGHTA and CDR2 FQGNSA. The germline V and J ends were trimmed by 5 bases and 10 bases, with 20 bases remaining between them.